These 28 T cell receptor beta chains share one sample of origin, sequenced in a study of cytomegalovirus exposure and HLA in healthy donors. The primer mix had 60 Vbeta and 13 Jbeta primers. The table came from immunoSEQ multiplex PCR; TCRdb's copy has only in-frame clones and leaves some out. The table includes about 180,000 clones, roughly 87% detected once. Material for sequencing was PBMCs. The receptors originated from a middle-aged man in good health and CMV-seronegative.

The chain employs TRBV4-3 and TRBJ2-6, with 9 positions matching TRBD1. This CDR3 region has 16 residues. J was trimmed by 2 bases and V by 5 bases; bases with no gene match: 4. Germline V gives CDR1 LGHNA, CDR2 YSLEER. The CDR3 here is CASSDTGGAGANVLTF. CDR3 nucleotides: TGCGCCAGCAGCGATACAGGGGGCGCTGGGGCCAACGTCCTGACTTTC.

The rearrangement joins TRBV27 to TRBJ2-7; D is unclear. With 8 bases removed from V and 2 bases from J, the gap between germline ends came to 13 bases. Germline CDR1 MNHEY, CDR2 SMNVEV (reference sequence). This CDR3 region has 13 residues. The CDR3 nucleotides read TGTGCCAGCGGCGGCCAGCCGACCTACGAGCAGTACTTC. This gives the protein CASGGQPTYEQYF.

This clone was found once. This chain joins TRBV19 and TRBJ2-7, with 10 bases matching TRBD2. The CDR3 extends over 15 amino acids. V lost 1 base to trimming and J lost 2 bases; unmatched junction nucleotides: 2. Germline CDR1 reads LNHDA; CDR2 reads SQIVND (reference sequence). This CDR3 reads CASSIGTSGTYEQYF. The CDR3 nucleotides read TGTGCCAGTAGTATAGGGACTAGCGGAACCTACGAGCAGTACTTC.

The DNA for the CDR3 is TGTGCCAGCAGTTCCCCCCGACGGGGTTTAGACTATGGCTACACCTTC. Translation: CASSSPRRGLDYGYTF. The rearrangement joins TRBV28 to TRBJ1-2; no clear D. The germline V gene has CDR1 MDHEN and CDR2 SYDVKM. V dropped 4 bases and J dropped 3 bases, with 18 bases sitting between them. The CDR3 runs 16 residues.

The chain employs TRBV6-5 and TRBJ2-7; 9 bases are a match to TRBD1. The CDR3 sequence is 13 residues long. The germline gives CDR1 MNHEY, CDR2 SVGAGI. The ends lost 8 bases at V and 2 bases at J; junction bases unmatched: 4. The CDR3 reads CASARTGAYEQYF. The CDR3 DNA follows: TGTGCCAGCGCTAGGACAGGGGCCTACGAGCAGTACTTC.

CDR3 residues: CASRRGTSFTGELFF. The CDR3 DNA is TGTGCCAGCAGGCGCGGGACTAGTTTCACCGGGGAGCTGTTTTTT. The V gene is TRBV6-5, the J gene TRBJ2-2; 8 positions agree with TRBD2. This CDR3 contains 15 residues. Trimming cost V 6 bases and J 4 bases; bases outside gene matches: 7. The V gene's germline CDR1 is MNHEY and CDR2 SVGAGI.

This clone was observed a few times. The rearrangement links TRBV11-2 to TRBJ1-1; a weak D match, TRBD1 (6 bases). Germline V gene data show CDR1 as SGHAT and CDR2 as FQNNGV. V was trimmed by 1 base and J by 11 bases, leaving 17 bases between them. This CDR3 spans 14 amino acids. The CDR3 coding sequence is TGTGCCAGCAGCTTAGGTTTAACGGGGGGCTCTGCTTTCTTT. It encodes CASSLGLTGGSAFF. Looking up the rest from reference TRBV11-2 and TRBJ1-1 gives the full variable domain: EAGVAQSPRYKIIEKRQSVAFWCNPISGHATLYWYQQILGQGPKLLIQFQNNGVVDDSQLPKDRFSAERLKGVDSTLKIQPAKLEDSAVYLCASSLGLTGGSAFFGQGTRLTVV.

CDR3 residues: CASRSSGHFYEQYF. The CDR3 DNA follows: TGTGCCAGCAGATCAAGCGGGCACTTTTACGAGCAGTACTTC. The J gene is TRBJ2-7, the V gene TRBV28; perhaps TRBD2 as D (6 bases). From germline, CDR1 is MDHEN and CDR2 SYDVKM. This CDR3 region has 14 residues. V was trimmed by 6 bases and J by 4 bases, leaving 16 bases between them.

V usage is TRBV2 and J usage is TRBJ2-5; possible D gene TRBD2, 6 bases. This CDR3 region has 14 residues. Germline CDR1 SNHLY, CDR2 FYNNEI. V lost 7 bases, J lost 2 bases, and 14 bases lay in between. For the CDR3, the DNA is TGTGCCAGCAACATGGGACTGTTACAAGAGACCCAGTACTTC. It translates to CASNMGLLQETQYF.

V gene TRBV5-1 combines with J gene TRBJ1-2; 8 bases are a match to TRBD1. CDR3 length: 14 residues. With V trimmed by 0 bases and J by 8 bases, 6 bases remained unmatched. Germline V CDR1 and CDR2: SGHRS, YFSETQ. Written as DNA, the CDR3 is TGCGCCAGCAGCTTGGCAGGACAGGGCGAAGGCTACACCTTC. Amino acid sequence: CASSLAGQGEGYTF.

The chain combines TRBV13 with TRBJ1-2; 10 bases are shared with TRBD1. This CDR3 contains 14 residues. The junction had 7 bases not matched to a gene; V was cut back by 5 bases and J by 7 bases. Looked up from germline, CDR1 is PRHDT and CDR2 is FYEKMQ (reference sequence). CDR3: CASSTTGGSSGYTF. The DNA for the CDR3 is TGTGCCAGCAGCACGACAGGGGGCTCGAGTGGCTACACCTTC.

The chain uses TRBV10-3 and TRBJ2-2; D is possibly TRBD2 (6 bases). Trimming pared 3 bases from V and 4 bases from J, leaving 12 bases between. Germline CDR1 ENHRY, CDR2 SYGVKD. The CDR3 is made up of 15 amino acids. CDR3 in amino acids: CAISDGTRRTGELFF. Written as DNA, the CDR3 is TGTGCCATCAGTGACGGGACTCGACGCACCGGGGAGCTGTTTTTT.

The gene calls are TRBV7-9 and TRBJ2-7; possibly TRBD1 for D (6 bases). Germline V gene lookup returns CDR1 SEHNR and CDR2 FQNEAQ (reference sequence). The CDR3 totals 14 residues. The ends were cut back, 1 base at V and 1 base at J, with 8 bases in the middle. The CDR3 bases are TGTGCCAGCAGCTTAGGGACAGTGTCCTACGAGCAGTACTTC. Its protein is CASSLGTVSYEQYF. Drawing the rest from reference TRBV7-9 and TRBJ2-7, the complete variable domain is DTGVSQNPRHKITKRGQNVTFRCDPISEHNRLYWYRQTLGQGPEFLTYFQNEAQLEKSRLLSDRFSAERPKGSFSTLEIQRTEQGDSAMYLCASSLGTVSYEQYFGPGTRLTVT.

V gene TRBV29-1 combines with J gene TRBJ1-2, with 10 bases matching TRBD1. CDR3 length: 13 amino acids. V lost 6 bases to trimming and J lost 4 bases; unmatched junction nucleotides: 5. The germline gives CDR1 SQVTM, CDR2 ANQGSEA. The CDR3 sequence: CSVAGQGIYGYTF. In DNA form, the CDR3 reads TGCAGCGTAGCGGGACAGGGGATCTATGGCTACACCTTC.

This clone was detected once. The chain uses TRBV9 and TRBJ2-7; 9 nucleotides line up with TRBD1. The CDR3 runs to 14 residues. J was trimmed by 3 bases and V by 2 bases; bases with no gene match: 3. Germline V CDR1 and CDR2: SGDLS, YYNGEE. The CDR3 is CASSVGQGHYEQYF. The CDR3 DNA sequence: TGTGCCAGCAGCGTGGGACAGGGTCACTACGAGCAGTACTTC. The variable domain in full, with the rest retrieved from reference TRBV9 and TRBJ2-7, is DSGVTQTPKHLITATGQRVTLRCSPRSGDLSVYWYQQSLDQGLQFLIQYYNGEERAKGNILERFSAQQFPDLHSELNLSSLELGDSALYFCASSVGQGHYEQYFGPGTRLTVT.

The V call is TRBV5-6, the J call TRBJ2-3, with D maybe TRBD2 (6 bases). V lost 1 base and J 4 bases, leaving 16 bases between the germline ends. The CDR3 is 16 amino acids. The germline V gene encodes CDR1 SGHDT and CDR2 YYEEEE. This chain's CDR3 is CASSLSTGSPPDTQYF. The DNA of the CDR3 is TGTGCCAGCAGCTTGTCGACCGGGAGCCCCCCAGATACGCAGTATTTT. The full variable domain, with the rest looked up from reference TRBV5-6 and TRBJ2-3, is DAGVTQSPTHLIKTRGQQVTLRCSPKSGHDTVSWYQQALGQGPQFIFQYYEEEERQRGNFPDRFSGHQFPNYSSELNVNALLLGDSALYLCASSLSTGSPPDTQYFGPGTRLTVL.

The chain uses TRBV5-1 and TRBJ1-1; the match to TRBD1 covers 7 bases. CDR3 length: 15 residues. J lost 5 bases, V lost 2 bases, and 9 bases had no gene match. The germline gives CDR1 SGHRS, CDR2 YFSETQ. The CDR3, as DNA: TGCGCCAGCAGCTTAGCCGGGACAGAGAGAACTGAAGCTTTCTTT. The encoded protein is CASSLAGTERTEAFF.

The chain carries TRBV5-5 and TRBJ2-5, with D possibly being TRBD1 (5 bases). The CDR3 covers 14 residues. Trimming pared 3 bases from V and 4 bases from J, leaving 13 bases between. Germline V gene data show CDR1 as SGHKS and CDR2 as YYEKEE (reference sequence). CDR3 loop: CASSSMTARETQYF. CDR3 coding DNA: TGTGCCAGCAGCTCCATGACAGCGCGAGAGACCCAGTACTTC.

The rearrangement links TRBV7-8 to TRBJ1-3, with 7 nucleotides matching TRBD1. This CDR3 comprises 16 residues. The germline V gene has CDR1 SGHVS and CDR2 FQNEAQ. Trimming at V came to 5 bases and at J to 0 bases, leaving 7 bases not matched to a gene. The CDR3 DNA reads as TGTGCCAGCAGCGCAGGGACAGCCTACTCTGGAAACACCATATATTTT. It codes for CASSAGTAYSGNTIYF.

V gene TRBV2 combines with J gene TRBJ1-2; 8 nucleotides agree with TRBD1. The germline gives CDR1 SNHLY, CDR2 FYNNEI. Trimming took 5 bases from V and 5 from J; bases not matched to a gene: 7. CDR3 size: 14 residues. CDR3 sequence: CASSSQGAQYGYTF. CDR3 bases: TGTGCCAGCAGTTCCCAGGGGGCGCAGTATGGCTACACCTTC.

V usage is TRBV6-6 and J usage is TRBJ1-6; tentatively, D is TRBD1 (5 bases). From germline, CDR1 is MNHNY and CDR2 SVGAGI (reference sequence). CDR3 length equals 15 residues. V dropped 7 bases and J dropped 3 bases, with 13 bases sitting between them. The CDR3 protein is CASTLGTVYNSPLHF. CDR3 coding DNA: TGTGCCAGCACTTTGGGGACTGTCTATAATTCACCCCTCCACTTT.

The chain uses TRBV29-1 and TRBJ2-3; D gene unclear. Per the germline V gene, CDR1 is SQVTM and CDR2 is ANQGSEA. CDR3 length: 11 amino acids. The ends were cut back, 2 bases at V and 6 bases at J, with 6 bases in the middle. In nucleotides, the CDR3 is TGCAGCGTTGAAATCGGGGATACGCAGTATTTT. It translates to CSVEIGDTQYF.

V is TRBV5-1 and J is TRBJ2-7; D is perhaps TRBD2 (7 bases). The CDR3 sequence is 14 residues long. Germline V gene sequence: CDR1 SGHRS, CDR2 YFSETQ. V lost 1 base and J lost 2, with 10 bases in between. CDR3 sequence: CASSLRGGPYEQYF. In nucleotides, the CDR3 is TGCGCCAGCAGCTTGAGGGGGGGGCCCTACGAGCAGTACTTC.

V usage is TRBV2 and J usage is TRBJ1-3, with no clear D. Looked up from germline, CDR1 is SNHLY and CDR2 is FYNNEI. The CDR3 has 14 residues. The V and J ends lost 6 bases and 0 bases respectively, with 9 bases between them. DNA of the CDR3: TGTGCCAGCAGGTATTACTCCTCTGGAAACACCATATATTTT. Protein product: CASRYYSSGNTIYF.

J is TRBJ2-2 and V is TRBV19; 8 nucleotides line up with TRBD1. CDR1 is LNHDA and CDR2 is SQIVND in the germline V gene (reference sequence). V shed 8 bases, J shed 5 bases, and the junction held 7 bases outside the gene matches. CDR3 length: 14 residues. The CDR3 DNA reads as TGTGCCAGTTCCGACAGGGGCGGGACCGGGGAGCTGTTTTTT. Protein product: CASSDRGGTGELFF.

Written as DNA, the CDR3 is TGCGCCAGCAGCCAAGCAGGGGCCTATAATTCACCCCTCCACTTT. This gives the protein CASSQAGAYNSPLHF. The rearrangement links TRBV4-1 to TRBJ1-6; tentative D call: TRBD1 (6 bases). Germline V CDR1 and CDR2: MGHRA, YSYEKL. This CDR3 is 15 amino acids long. Trimming left V 1 base short and J 2 bases short, with 6 bases between.

This clone was counted once. V gene TRBV28 combines with J gene TRBJ1-2; TRBD1 is a possible D gene (6 bases). V was cut by 6 bases and J by 10 bases, with 15 bases left in between. The CDR3 extends over 12 amino acids. The germline V gene has CDR1 MDHEN and CDR2 SYDVKM. CDR3 protein: CASSLGRDTYTF. The CDR3 DNA is TGTGCCAGCAGCCTCGGTCGGGACACCTACACCTTC.

V gene TRBV7-8 combines with J gene TRBJ1-2; 12 bases are a match to TRBD1. The V and J ends lost 7 bases and 4 bases, in that order; junction bases with no gene match: 19. Germline-derived CDR1 and CDR2 are SGHVS and FQNEAQ. This CDR3 spans 19 amino acids. The CDR3 region is CASTKQTGTGGLSGYGYTF. CDR3 coding DNA: TGTGCCAGCACCAAACAAACCGGGACAGGGGGCCTTTCAGGCTATGGCTACACCTTC.